This T cell receptor beta chain was sequenced in a study of blood T cells in healthy people across ages. Germline trimming cut 6 bases from V and 2 bases from J; bases unmatched to any gene: 8. Per germline, CDR1 SQVTM and CDR2 ANQGSEA. There are 15 residues in the CDR3. Combining a sample-barcoded 5' primer with a J-beta primer mix, a second PCR ran for roughly 7 to 12 cycles. Unique molecular identifiers of 12 random nucleotides labeled each cDNA. All samples gave at least 3 million CDR3-containing paired-end reads. TCRdb passed the 5' RACE reads through MiXCR, listing each CDR3 protein once. The table includes around 750,000 distinct CDR3 sequences, approximately 53% detected once. In terms of origin and age, donors were healthy Caucasian individuals from Russia aged about 6 to 90. Peripheral blood samples of 9 to 10 milliliters were drawn from each donor.

The clonotype comes from an elderly man in good health. Material for sequencing was blood. V is TRBV29-1 and J is TRBJ2-2; TRBD2 matches at 8 bases. CDR3 residues: CSVLPGLGNTGELFF. The CDR3 region has the DNA TGCAGCGTCCTACCGGGACTAGGAAACACCGGGGAGCTGTTTTTT.